This T cell receptor beta chain comes out of a study of blood T cells in healthy people across ages. Whole-study findings and limits: Diversity figures derived from one million T cells were judged to underestimate the true value.

Comments on this clonotype: Its antigen is undetermined.

Donors each provided about 9.5 milliliters of peripheral blood. This CDR3 spans 15 amino acids. V was cut by 1 base and J by 5 bases, with 12 bases left in between. Germline CDR1 and CDR2: MNHEY and SMNVEV (reference sequence). Next came a second PCR, run for about 6 to 11 cycles, which used a sample-barcoded 5' primer along with a J-beta primer mix. MiXCR, applied by TCRdb to the 5' RACE reads, yields one record per CDR3 protein. The sample includes around 1,600,000 distinct CDR3 sequences, 35% to 45% of them seen just once. The genes are TRBV27 and TRBJ2-1; D is possibly TRBD1 or TRBD2 (5 bases each). The sequenced sample consisted of blood. The receptor was derived from a woman under 30 in good health. The CDR3 coding sequence is TGTGCCAGCAGTTTATTAGAGGGGTTGGACAATGAGCAGTTCTTC. Amino acid sequence: CASSLLEGLDNEQFF.